Sequencing of this TCR beta chain was carried out in a study of glioma-infiltrating T cells. The CDR3 loop spans 17 amino acids. CDR1 is LGHNA, CDR2 YNFKEQ, per germline. Points on this clonotype: A read error may account for a junction end that differs from germline.

The iRepertoire nested amplicon-rescue multiplex PCR amplified TCR alpha and beta CDR3s from RNA. TCRdb processed the multiplex PCR reads anew with MiXCR; each CDR3 protein has one entry. This table has about 200,000 distinct CDR3 sequences, over 30% appearing once. Specimen: glioma tissue, nonneoplastic brain tissue, or PBMCs (not recorded which). The rearrangement joins TRBV4-2 to TRBJ2-1; 11 bases are shared with TRBD2. This receptor was identified in a human donor with low-grade glioma or glioblastoma, undergoing nonglioma brain surgery, or in good health (not recorded which). This CDR3 is CASSRRGLAETGNKQFF. CDR3 DNA: TGTGCCAGCAGCAGGAGGGGACTAGCGGAGACAGGCAATAAGCAGTTCTTC.